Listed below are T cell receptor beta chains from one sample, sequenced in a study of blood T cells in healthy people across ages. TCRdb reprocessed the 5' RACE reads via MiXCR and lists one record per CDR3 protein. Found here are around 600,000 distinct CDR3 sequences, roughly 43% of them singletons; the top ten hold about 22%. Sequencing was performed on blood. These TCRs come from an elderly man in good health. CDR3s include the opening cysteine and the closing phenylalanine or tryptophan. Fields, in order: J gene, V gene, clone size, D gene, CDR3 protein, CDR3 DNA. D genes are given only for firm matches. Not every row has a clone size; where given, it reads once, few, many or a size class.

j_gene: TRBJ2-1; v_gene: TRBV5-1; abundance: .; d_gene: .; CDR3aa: CASSLEGSLNEQFF; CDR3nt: TGCGCCAGCAGCTTGGAAGGCTCTCTAAATGAGCAGTTCTTC
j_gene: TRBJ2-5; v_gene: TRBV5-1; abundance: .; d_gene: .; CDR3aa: CASSLEPGLGTQYF; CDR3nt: TGCGCCAGCAGCTTGGAGCCTGGTTTGGGGACCCAGTACTTC
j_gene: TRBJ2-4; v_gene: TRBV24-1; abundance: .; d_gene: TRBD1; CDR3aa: CATSDPGQGNIQYF; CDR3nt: TGTGCCACCAGTGATCCGGGACAGGGGAACATTCAGTACTTC
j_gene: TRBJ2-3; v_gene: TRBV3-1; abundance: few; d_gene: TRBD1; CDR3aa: CASSHWDRDTDTQYF; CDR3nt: TGTGCCAGCAGCCATTGGGACAGAGACACAGATACGCAGTATTTT
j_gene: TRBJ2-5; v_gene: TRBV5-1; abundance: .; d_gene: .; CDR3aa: CASFIGATSQETQYF; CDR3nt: TGCGCCAGCTTCATCGGGGCCACGTCCCAAGAGACCCAGTACTTC
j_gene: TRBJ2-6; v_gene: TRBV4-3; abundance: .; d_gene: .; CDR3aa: CASSRNFGTGDSGANVLTF; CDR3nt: TGCGCCAGCAGCCGAAACTTCGGGACGGGGGACTCTGGGGCCAACGTCCTGACTTTC
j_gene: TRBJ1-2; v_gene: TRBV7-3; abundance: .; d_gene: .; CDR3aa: CASSSPGRDGGYTF; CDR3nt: TGTGCCAGCAGCTCCCCAGGGAGGGATGGGGGCTACACCTTC
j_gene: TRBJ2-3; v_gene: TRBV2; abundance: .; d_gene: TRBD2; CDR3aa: CASSARAGGPDTQYF; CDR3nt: TGTGCCAGCAGTGCTCGAGCGGGGGGGCCAGATACGCAGTATTTT
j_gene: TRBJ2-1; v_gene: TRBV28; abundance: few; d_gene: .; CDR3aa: CASIGERTQDEQFF; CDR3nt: TGTGCCAGCATCGGGGAGCGAACCCAGGATGAGCAGTTCTTC
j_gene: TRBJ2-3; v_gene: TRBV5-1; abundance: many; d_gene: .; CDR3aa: CASKGGSGNTDTQYF; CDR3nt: TGCGCCAGCAAGGGGGGCAGCGGTAACACAGATACGCAGTATTTT
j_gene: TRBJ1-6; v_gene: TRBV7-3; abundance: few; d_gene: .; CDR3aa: CASSFTGSNSPLHF; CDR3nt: TGTGCCAGCAGCTTTACAGGGTCCAATTCACCCCTCCACTTT
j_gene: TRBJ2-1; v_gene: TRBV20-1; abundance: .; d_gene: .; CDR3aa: CSARLGDYNEQFF; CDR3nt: TGCAGTGCTCGACTAGGGGACTACAATGAGCAGTTCTTC
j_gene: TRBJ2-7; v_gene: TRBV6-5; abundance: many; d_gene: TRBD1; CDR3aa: CASSSAGQGPPYEQYF; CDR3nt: TGTGCCAGCAGCTCCGCTGGACAGGGCCCACCCTACGAGCAGTACTTC
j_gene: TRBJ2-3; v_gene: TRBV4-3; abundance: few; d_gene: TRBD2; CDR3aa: CASSRGLAADTQYF; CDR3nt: TGCGCCAGCAGTAGAGGACTAGCCGCAGATACGCAGTATTTT
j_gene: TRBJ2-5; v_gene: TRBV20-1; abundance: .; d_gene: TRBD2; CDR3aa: CSVSGGKETQYF; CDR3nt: TGCAGTGTTTCGGGAGGGAAAGAGACCCAGTACTTC
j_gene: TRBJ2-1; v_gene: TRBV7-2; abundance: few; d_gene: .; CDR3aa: CASSLAHSYNEQFF; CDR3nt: TGTGCCAGCAGCTTAGCTCACTCCTACAATGAGCAGTTCTTC
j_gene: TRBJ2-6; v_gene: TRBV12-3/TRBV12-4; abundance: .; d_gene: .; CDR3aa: CASRPGRSSGANVLTF; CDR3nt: TGTGCCAGCAGACCCGGACGGAGCTCTGGGGCCAACGTCCTGACTTTC
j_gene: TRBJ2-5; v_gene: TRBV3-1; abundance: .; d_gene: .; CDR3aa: CASSPRGQQETQYF; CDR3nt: TGTGCCAGCAGCCCAAGAGGACAGCAAGAGACCCAGTACTTC
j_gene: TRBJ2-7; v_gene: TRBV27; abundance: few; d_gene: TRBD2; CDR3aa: CASSFSGGTSGRGYEQYF; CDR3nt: TGTGCCAGCAGTTTCTCAGGGGGGACTAGCGGGAGAGGTTACGAGCAGTACTTC